This T cell receptor (beta chain) originates from a study of CD8 T cells in Susac syndrome. Study-level findings and limits: As the study acknowledged, the number of individuals in its TCR sequencing and HLA analysis was relatively small.

There are 14 residues in the CDR3. Germline V gene sequence: CDR1 SEHNR, CDR2 FQNEAQ (reference sequence). V was clipped by 5 bases and J by 2 bases, with 12 bases between them. Note on this clonotype: Antigen: not known.

The authors reverse transcribed roughly 0.5 to 1 ug RNA with random hexamers. Coverage of TCR beta CDR3 amplification by immunoSEQ multiplex PCR extended to 54 Vbeta and 13 Jbeta. A single record per CDR3 protein comes from TCRdb applying MiXCR to the immunoSEQ multiplex PCR reads. The sample gives fewer than 350,000 distinct CDR3 sequences, approximately 85% of which show up once; around 0.2% is in the top ten. CD8+ and CD4+ T cells taken from blood had their TCR beta sequenced. TEMRA cells were FACS-enriched, while CD8+ and CD4+ T cells were negatively isolated. The sample was CD8+ T cells from PBMCs. V usage is TRBV7-9 and J usage is TRBJ1-2; D not certain. This clonotype was sampled from a human donor with multiple sclerosis. This CDR3 reads CASSPPGRNYGYTF. CDR3 sequence (DNA): TGTGCCAGCAGCCCGCCGGGAAGGAACTATGGCTACACCTTC.